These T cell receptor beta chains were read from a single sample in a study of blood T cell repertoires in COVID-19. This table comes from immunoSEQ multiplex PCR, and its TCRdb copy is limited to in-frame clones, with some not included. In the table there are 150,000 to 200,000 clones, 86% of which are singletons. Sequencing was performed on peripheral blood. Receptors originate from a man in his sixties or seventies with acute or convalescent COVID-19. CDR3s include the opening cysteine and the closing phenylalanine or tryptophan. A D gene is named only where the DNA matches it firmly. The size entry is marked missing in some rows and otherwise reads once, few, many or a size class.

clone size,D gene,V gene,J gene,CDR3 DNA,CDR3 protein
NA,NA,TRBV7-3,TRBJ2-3,TGTGCCAGCAGCACGGGGGTAGCTCGCACAGATACGCAGTATTTT,CASSTGVARTDTQYF
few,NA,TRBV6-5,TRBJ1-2,TGTGCCAGCAGTTCCTTCCCTTCTTCAGGGGTGTATGGCTACACCTTC,CASSSFPSSGVYGYTF
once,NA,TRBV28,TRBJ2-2,TGTGCCAGCAGTTTGCAGGGGGGCACCGGGGAGCTGTTTTTT,CASSLQGGTGELFF
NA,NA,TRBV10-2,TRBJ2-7,TGCGCCAGCAGAGAAACCAGCTACGAGCAGTACTTC,CASRETSYEQYF
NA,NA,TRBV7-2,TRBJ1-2,TGTGCCAGCAGCTTTAGTCCCCTTCGGAGTGGCTACACCTTC,CASSFSPLRSGYTF
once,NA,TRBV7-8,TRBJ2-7,TGTGCCAGCAGCCGACAGTCCTACGAGCAGTACTTC,CASSRQSYEQYF
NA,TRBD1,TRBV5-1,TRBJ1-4,TGCGCCAGCAGCTCCCAGGGGGCACAAGGTGAAAAACTGTTTTTT,CASSSQGAQGEKLFF
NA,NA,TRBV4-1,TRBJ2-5,TGCGCCAGCAGCCAAGAAAGCGACCATGAGACCCAGTACTTC,CASSQESDHETQYF
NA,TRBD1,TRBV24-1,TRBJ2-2,TGTGCCACCACACGACAGGGCCCGAACACCGGGGAGCTGTTTTTT,CATTRQGPNTGELFF
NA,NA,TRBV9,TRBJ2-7,TGTGCCAGCAGCGAACACAGGAGCTCCTACGAGCAGTACTTC,CASSEHRSSYEQYF
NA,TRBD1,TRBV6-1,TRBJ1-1,TGTGCCAGCAGTGAGAGGGTCCAGGGGGCCGAAGCTTTCTTT,CASSERVQGAEAFF
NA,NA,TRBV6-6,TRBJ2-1,TGTGCCAGCAGTTACCAGGAGCAGTTCTTC,CASSYQEQFF
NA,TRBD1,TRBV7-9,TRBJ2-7,TGTGCCAGCAGCTTAGCGTTAGGAGACAGGGGCTACGAGCAGTACTTC,CASSLALGDRGYEQYF
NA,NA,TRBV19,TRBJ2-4,TGTGCCAGTAGTGTCAGGGGAGGGGTAAACATTCAGTACTTC,CASSVRGGVNIQYF
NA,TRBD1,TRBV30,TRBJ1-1,TGTGCCTGGAGTGTACAGGGGGCGACTGAAGCTTTCTTT,CAWSVQGATEAFF
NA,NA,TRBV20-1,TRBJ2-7,TGCAGTGCTAGTCGTGGCGGCTCCTACGAGCAGTACTTC,CSASRGGSYEQYF
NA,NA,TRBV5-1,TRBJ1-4,TGCGCCAGCAGCTCGTTAATAGGGGGACATAATGAAAAACTGTTTTTT,CASSSLIGGHNEKLFF
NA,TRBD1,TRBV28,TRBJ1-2,TGTGCCAGCAGTTTATCGACGGGACAGGAATTCGGCTACACCTTC,CASSLSTGQEFGYTF
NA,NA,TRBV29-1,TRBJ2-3,TGCAGCGTGCACCCAGGGGGGACAGATACGCAGTATTTT,CSVHPGGTDTQYF
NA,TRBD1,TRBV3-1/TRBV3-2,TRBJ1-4,TGTGCCAGCAGCCACTACCAACAGGGGGCACGGGGAAAACTGTTTTTT,CASSHYQQGARGKLFF
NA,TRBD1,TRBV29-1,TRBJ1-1,TGCAGCGCCACCCGACAGGGGAACACTGAAGCTTTCTTT,CSATRQGNTEAFF
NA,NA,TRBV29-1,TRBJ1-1,TGCAGCGTTCTCAGTAAGACTTGGACTGAAGCTTTCTTT,CSVLSKTWTEAFF
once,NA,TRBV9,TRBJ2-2,TGTGCCAGCAGCGTGGCGGGCAGGAGGAACACCGGGGAGCTGTTTTTT,CASSVAGRRNTGELFF
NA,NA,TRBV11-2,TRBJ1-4,TGTGCCAGCAGCTTTGGACAGCTTGAAAAACTGTTTTTT,CASSFGQLEKLFF
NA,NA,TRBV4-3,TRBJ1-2,TGCGCCAGCAGCCAAGATCGGGGACAAGGGGGCTACACCTTC,CASSQDRGQGGYTF
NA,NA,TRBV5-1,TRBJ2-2,TGCGCCAGCTCACGTCAGCGGGCCACTTATAACACCGGGGAGCTGTTTTTT,CASSRQRATYNTGELFF
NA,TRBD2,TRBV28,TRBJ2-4,TGTGCCAGCAGTTTTCTCTCCCTTTCGACTAGCGGGAGAACCAAAAACATTCAGTACTTC,CASSFLSLSTSGRTKNIQYF
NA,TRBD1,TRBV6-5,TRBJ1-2,TGTGCCAGCAGTTCAAGGACAGGGGTGAGCTATGGCTACACCTTC,CASSSRTGVSYGYTF
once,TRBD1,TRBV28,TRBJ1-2,TGTGCCAGCAGTTACCCCGGAAGGGGGCGAAACTATGGCTACACCTTC,CASSYPGRGRNYGYTF
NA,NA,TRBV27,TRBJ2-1,TGTGCCAGCAGTTCCACGGGGTCCAGCTCCTACAATGAGCAGTTCTTC,CASSSTGSSSYNEQFF
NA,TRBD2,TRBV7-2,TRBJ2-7,TGTGCCAGCAGCCGTAGCGGGGGGCCCTACGAGCAGTACTTC,CASSRSGGPYEQYF
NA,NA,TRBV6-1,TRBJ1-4,TGTGCCAGCAGCTCCGCCGGAGCAACTAATGAAAAACTGTTTTTT,CASSSAGATNEKLFF
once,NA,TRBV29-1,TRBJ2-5,TGCAGCGTTGACAGGGGAATGGAGACCCAGTACTTC,CSVDRGMETQYF
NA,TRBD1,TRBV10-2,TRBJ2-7,TGCGCCAGCAGACATATCCTAGGGGGCGATTACTCCTACGAGCAGTACTTC,CASRHILGGDYSYEQYF
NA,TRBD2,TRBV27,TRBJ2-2,TGTGCCAGCAGCCGCGTCGTAATTAGCGGGAGTCTACCCGGCACCGGGGAGCTGTTTTTT,CASSRVVISGSLPGTGELFF
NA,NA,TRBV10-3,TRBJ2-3,TGTGCCATCAGTGGGTTAGCGGCAGATACGCAGTATTTT,CAISGLAADTQYF
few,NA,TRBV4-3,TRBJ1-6,TGCGCCAGCAGCCGTCATGGCAGGGCCCCTAATTCACCCCTCCACTTT,CASSRHGRAPNSPLHF
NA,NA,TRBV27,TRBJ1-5,TGTGCCAGCAGGCCATGGGCGGGACAGCCCCAGCATTTT,CASRPWAGQPQHF
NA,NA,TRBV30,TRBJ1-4,TGTGCCTGTCAGGCTACGGGCGGACTAGGATTAAATGAAAAACTGTTTTTT,CACQATGGLGLNEKLFF
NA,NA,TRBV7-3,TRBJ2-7,TGTGCCAGCAGCTTAGGACAGACAATAACCTACGAGCAGTACTTC,CASSLGQTITYEQYF
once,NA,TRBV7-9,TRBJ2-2,TGTGCCAGCAGCTTATTGGGCCAGGGCGGCACCGGGGAGCTGTTTTTT,CASSLLGQGGTGELFF
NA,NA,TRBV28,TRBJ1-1,TGTGCCAGCAGTCCCCACTACAAGAACACTGAAGCTTTCTTT,CASSPHYKNTEAFF
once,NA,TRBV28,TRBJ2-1,TGTGCCAGCAGTAGCGGGGAGCAGTTCTTC,CASSSGEQFF
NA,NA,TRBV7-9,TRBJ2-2,TGTGCCAGCTCAATTCAGTCTGCCGGGGAGCTGTTTTTT,CASSIQSAGELFF
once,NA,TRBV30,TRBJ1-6,TGTGCCTGGAGTGTACAGCATGAATCACCCCTCCACTTT,CAWSVQHESPLHF
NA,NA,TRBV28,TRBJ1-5,TGTGCCAGCAGTCCAGGGGACCTCAATCAGCCCCAGCATTTT,CASSPGDLNQPQHF